The 8 T cell receptor beta chains listed next were all sequenced from one sample in a study of blood T cell repertoires in COVID-19. Generated by immunoSEQ multiplex PCR, the TCRdb table keeps only in-frame clones and is missing some. The sample carries about 100,000 clones, approximately 90% recorded once. The source material was peripheral blood. Source of these receptors: a man in his forties or fifties with active COVID-19.

This clone was detected many times. The chain combines TRBV28 with TRBJ1-2, with TRBD1 matching over 9 bases. The trim removed 6 bases at V and 6 bases at J, leaving 5 bases unmatched. Germline V gene lookup returns CDR1 MDHEN and CDR2 SYDVKM. CDR3 size: 13 residues. CDR3 sequence: CASRQTGGDGYTF. The CDR3 DNA reads as TGTGCCAGCAGACAGACAGGGGGGGATGGCTACACCTTC.

The genes are TRBV11-2 and TRBJ2-1; 10 nucleotides match TRBD1. In germline, CDR1 is SGHAT, CDR2 FQNNGV. V trimming: 5 bases; J trimming: 5 bases; junction bases outside the gene matches: 3. The CDR3 totals 14 residues. The CDR3, as DNA: TGTGCCAGCAGCCCTGGACAGGGGGACAATGAGCAGTTCTTC. The encoded protein is CASSPGQGDNEQFF.

This clone was detected only once. This chain connects TRBV18 to TRBJ1-2; D not resolved. The V end lost 1 base, the J end lost 6 bases, and 15 bases lay between the germline ends. The germline V gene encodes CDR1 KGHSH and CDR2 LQKENI. The CDR3 has 15 residues. CDR3 residues: CASSPQGLNMDGYTF. The CDR3 DNA reads TGTGCCAGCTCACCACAAGGACTAAATATGGATGGCTACACCTTC.

CDR3 amino acids: CASSSPEKGPPEAFF. The CDR3 DNA sequence: TGCGCCAGCAGCTCCCCGGAGAAGGGGCCCCCTGAAGCTTTCTTT. The genes are TRBV5-1 and TRBJ1-1, with D tentatively TRBD1 (5 bases). Germline CDR1 and CDR2: SGHRS and YFSETQ. V lost 3 bases to trimming and J lost 6 bases, with 18 bases between them. The CDR3 totals 15 residues.

This sequence joins TRBV5-1 and TRBJ2-1; 7 positions agree with TRBD1. CDR1 and CDR2 from the germline V gene are SGHRS and YFSETQ. V gave up 5 bases and J gave up 2 bases; unmatched junction bases: 4. The CDR3 loop spans 14 amino acids. CDR3 loop: CASSSGQTYNEQFF. The CDR3 nucleotides read TGCGCCAGCAGTTCGGGACAGACCTACAATGAGCAGTTCTTC.

The chain recombines TRBV29-1 with TRBJ2-3; no reliable D call. The ends were cut back, 0 bases at V and 2 bases at J, with 18 bases in the middle. The germline gives CDR1 SQVTM, CDR2 ANQGSEA. This CDR3 spans 17 amino acids. In nucleotides, the CDR3 is TGCAGCGTTGAAGATCGTCCGGTCCCCGGTCCCACAGATACGCAGTATTTT. This codes for CSVEDRPVPGPTDTQYF.

The rearrangement links TRBV11-2 to TRBJ2-7, with TRBD2 matching over 15 bases. This CDR3 has 18 residues. The V gene end was trimmed by 5 bases and the J gene end by 0 bases; junction bases not matched to a gene: 8. CDR1 is SGHAT, CDR2 FQNNGV, per germline. The CDR3 region has the DNA TGTGCCAGCAGCCCCACCGGACTAGCGGGAGGGAGCTCCTACGAGCAGTACGTC. Translating it yields CASSPTGLAGGSSYEQYV.

This rearrangement joins TRBV10-3 to TRBJ2-1, with TRBD2 matching 8 bases. Losses at the gene ends were 3 bases for V and 4 bases for J; bases not matched to a gene: 5. From germline, CDR1 is ENHRY and CDR2 SYGVKD. The CDR3 is 15 amino acids. For the CDR3, the DNA is TGTGCCATCAGTGACCCGGGGGGGCCGTACAATGAGCAGTTCTTC. Translation gives CAISDPGGPYNEQFF.